These T cell receptor beta chains were read from a single sample in a study of blood T cell repertoires in COVID-19. Here immunoSEQ multiplex PCR was the method, and the copy in TCRdb shows in-frame clones only, minus some. This table has about 140,000 clones, about 83% appearing once. Source material: peripheral blood. Source of these receptors: a man aged 30 to 45 with COVID-19, enrolled during active disease. Each CDR3 is given with its conserved first and last residue. The D gene is left open where the match is weak. Size values are once, few and many counts, or a class for expanded clones, and some rows have none.

TRBV24-1,TRBJ2-1,-,-,CATSDGSGFVGGGEQFF,TGTGCCACCAGTGATGGGTCGGGGTTCGTCGGCGGCGGTGAGCAGTTCTTC
TRBV5-1,TRBJ2-1,TRBD2,-,CASSPTSGTYNEQFF,TGCGCCAGCAGCCCGACTAGCGGGACCTACAATGAGCAGTTCTTC
TRBV6-5,TRBJ2-1,TRBD2,-,CASSRGLAGVNEQFF,TGTGCCAGCAGTCGGGGACTAGCGGGAGTCAATGAGCAGTTCTTC
TRBV24-1,TRBJ1-2,TRBD1,-,CATSDSGTGNYGYTF,TGTGCCACCAGTGATTCCGGGACAGGGAACTATGGCTACACCTTC
TRBV3-1/TRBV3-2,TRBJ1-5,-,-,CASSHEIKQGFGNQPQHF,TGTGCCAGCAGCCACGAAATCAAACAGGGTTTCGGGAATCAGCCCCAGCATTTT
TRBV5-6,TRBJ1-2,-,once,CASSLSTRGTYGYTF,TGTGCCAGCAGCTTATCTACCCGGGGAACTTATGGCTACACCTTC
TRBV25-1,TRBJ2-1,-,-,CASSSDLARSYNEQFF,TGTGCCAGCAGCTCAGACTTAGCTAGGTCCTACAATGAGCAGTTCTTC
TRBV19,TRBJ2-7,-,few,CASSIWRGYEQYF,TGTGCCAGTAGTATATGGAGGGGCTACGAGCAGTACTTC
TRBV10-1,TRBJ2-1,-,-,CASSESRGKQFF,TGCGCCAGCAGTGAGTCCAGGGGAAAGCAGTTCTTC
TRBV27,TRBJ2-7,-,-,CASSFSQAYEQYF,TGTGCCAGCAGTTTCTCACAGGCCTACGAGCAGTACTTC
TRBV9,TRBJ2-2,-,-,CASSVTNRGLNTGELFF,TGTGCCAGCAGCGTAACTAACAGGGGACTCAACACCGGGGAGCTGTTTTTT
TRBV14,TRBJ2-1,-,-,CASSPIRGSSYNEQFF,TGTGCCAGCAGCCCTATTCGAGGGAGCTCCTACAATGAGCAGTTCTTC
TRBV6-4,TRBJ2-7,TRBD2,-,CASSEEGGDHEQYF,TGTGCCAGCAGTGAGGAGGGAGGGGACCACGAGCAGTACTTC
TRBV7-8,TRBJ2-2,TRBD2,-,CASSFTSGRTGELFF,TGTGCCAGCAGCTTTACTAGCGGGAGAACCGGGGAGCTGTTTTTT
TRBV27,TRBJ1-4,-,-,CASCYQGANEKLFF,TGTGCCAGCTGCTATCAGGGTGCTAATGAAAAACTGTTTTTT
TRBV19,TRBJ1-4,TRBD1,-,CASSITGGSTNEKLFF,TGTGCCAGTAGTATTACAGGGGGCTCAACTAATGAAAAACTGTTTTTT
TRBV19,TRBJ1-2,-,-,CASSIGPLTGWSNYGYTF,TGTGCCAGTAGTATAGGGCCCCTGACGGGTTGGAGTAACTATGGCTACACCTTC
TRBV29-1,TRBJ1-2,TRBD1,-,CSVVTGSFNYGYTF,TGCAGCGTTGTGACAGGGTCTTTCAACTATGGCTACACCTTC
TRBV24-1,TRBJ1-5,TRBD1,-,CATSESGTGNQPQHF,TGTGCCACCAGTGAGAGTGGGACAGGCAATCAGCCCCAGCATTTT
TRBV6-6,TRBJ1-2,TRBD1,-,CASEYNRGYGYTF,TGTGCCAGCGAATACAACAGGGGTTATGGCTACACCTTC
TRBV28,TRBJ1-1,-,-,CASSLSAGLGTEAFF,TGTGCCAGCAGTTTATCAGCAGGGCTGGGAACTGAAGCTTTCTTT
TRBV7-9,TRBJ2-2,TRBD2,-,CATIWGGTGELFF,TGTGCCACCATTTGGGGGGGCACCGGGGAGCTGTTTTTT
TRBV5-4,TRBJ1-5,-,-,CASSLGGDQPQHF,TGTGCCAGCAGCTTGGGGGGGGATCAGCCCCAGCATTTT
TRBV28,TRBJ1-5,-,-,CAALKLNQPQHF,TGTGCCGCGCTAAAGCTCAATCAGCCCCAGCATTTT
TRBV5-6,TRBJ1-1,-,few,CASSLSWEMNTEAFF,TGTGCCAGCAGCTTGAGTTGGGAGATGAACACTGAAGCTTTCTTT
TRBV30,TRBJ1-5,-,-,CAWNLPREPQHF,TGTGCCTGGAATTTACCGCGGGAGCCCCAGCATTTT
TRBV7-2,TRBJ2-5,TRBD2,-,CASSTGLAVETQYF,TGTGCCAGCAGCACGGGACTAGCGGTAGAGACCCAGTACTTC
TRBV6-5,TRBJ2-7,TRBD2,-,CASRRTSVTSYEQYF,TGTGCCAGCAGGAGGACTAGCGTGACCTCCTACGAGCAGTACTTC
TRBV30,TRBJ1-2,-,-,CASLQHFNYGYTF,TGTGCCTCGTTACAGCACTTTAACTATGGCTACACCTTC
TRBV19,TRBJ1-2,-,-,CASSTPRIMGTGYTF,TGTGCCAGTAGCACACCCCGAATAATGGGCACTGGCTACACCTTC
TRBV4-2,TRBJ1-2,-,-,CASSQDHRGIYGYTF,TGTGCCAGCAGCCAAGACCATCGAGGGATCTATGGCTACACCTTC
TRBV28,TRBJ1-6,TRBD1,-,CASSLNRGDTPLHF,TGTGCCAGCAGTTTGAACAGGGGTGATACACCCCTCCACTTT
TRBV2,TRBJ2-1,TRBD2,-,CASSEALQSSGSDYNEQFF,TGTGCCAGCAGTGAAGCGCTTCAGAGTAGCGGGAGTGACTACAATGAGCAGTTCTTC
TRBV6-5,TRBJ2-6,-,-,CASSSSLTGANVLTF,TGTGCCAGCAGTTCCTCTCTAACTGGGGCCAACGTCCTGACTTTC
TRBV27,TRBJ2-7,TRBD2,-,CASSLSFSGRGNEQYF,TGTGCCAGCAGTTTATCGTTTAGCGGGAGGGGTAACGAGCAGTACTTC